The 8 T cell receptor beta chains reported below all come from one sample, sequenced in a study of shared T cell receptors in the human thymus. Clones were read by immunoSEQ multiplex PCR, and TCRdb kept only the in-frame ones, dropping some. The sample contains some 720,000 clones, approximately 88% of which appear only once. This same sample was also part of a study on human thymus T cells.

Sequenced input: thymocytes. All receptors come from a boy younger than two with a congenital heart defect.

The chain combines TRBV6-6 with TRBJ2-7; D unclear. Germline CDR1 is MNHNY and CDR2 is SVGAGI (reference sequence). V lost 5 bases and J 2 bases, leaving 13 bases between the germline ends. The length of the CDR3 is 14 residues. The CDR3 DNA is TGTGCCAGCAGTCCAAGACTTAAACCCTACGAGCAGTACTTC. It translates to CASSPRLKPYEQYF.

Comments on this clone: Distinct nucleotide sequences in the sample also encode this CDR3. The chain uses TRBV6-5 and TRBJ2-7; 7 nucleotides align to TRBD1. There are 13 residues in the CDR3. V lost 2 bases, J lost 3 bases, and 1 base stayed unmatched. CDR1 is MNHEY, CDR2 SVGAGI, per germline. Here the CDR3 DNA reads TGTGCCAGCAGTTACGGGACAGACTACGAGCAGTACTTC. Protein product: CASSYGTDYEQYF.

This chain links TRBV27 with TRBJ1-5, with D perhaps TRBD1 (5 bases). Germline values: CDR1 MNHEY, CDR2 SMNVEV (reference sequence). This CDR3 has 14 amino acids. V was pared by 3 bases and J by 5 bases, with 11 bases between. The CDR3 loop reads CASSFQGGHQPQHF. The CDR3 DNA reads as TGTGCCAGCAGTTTCCAGGGAGGGCATCAGCCCCAGCATTTT.

The chain is built from TRBV5-6 and TRBJ2-3, with D possibly TRBD2 on 6 matching bases. The CDR3 runs 13 residues. The germline CDR1 and CDR2 sequences are SGHDT and YYEEEE. V lost 5 bases, J lost 4 bases, and 11 bases lay in between. CDR3 sequence reads: CASSGGAPDTQYF. In DNA form, the CDR3 reads TGTGCCAGCAGTGGCGGGGCTCCAGATACGCAGTATTTT.

The chain employs TRBV6-7 and TRBJ1-2; D remains unclear. TRBV6-7 counts as an open reading frame of uncertain function. The CDR3 has 12 amino acids. Trimming removed 6 bases from V and 2 bases from J, with 7 bases in between. The CDR3 DNA is TGTGCCAGCAGCCTAGACAACTATGGCTACACCTTC. Encoded protein: CASSLDNYGYTF.

The rearrangement uses TRBV4-3 and TRBJ2-3; 7 bases fit TRBD2. V gave up 0 bases and J gave up 2 bases; unmatched junction bases: 17. Germline CDR1 is LGHNA and CDR2 is YSLEER. This CDR3 is 20 amino acids long. CDR3 protein: CASSQDRIKAGPGDTDTQYF. Written as DNA, the CDR3 is TGCGCCAGCAGCCAAGATCGGATTAAAGCGGGACCGGGCGACACAGATACGCAGTATTTT.

This chain connects TRBV6-4 to TRBJ1-5, with 10 bases matching TRBD1. V trimming: 6 bases; J trimming: 0 bases; junction bases outside the gene matches: 11. The CDR3 loop spans 18 amino acids. The V gene's germline CDR1 is MRHNA and CDR2 SNTAGT. CDR3 loop: CASRAADRGPYSNQPQHF. The CDR3 bases are TGTGCCAGCAGGGCGGCCGACAGGGGGCCCTATAGCAATCAGCCCCAGCATTTT.

The V call is TRBV11-3, the J call TRBJ1-3; D not certain. V was cut by 5 bases and J by 0 bases, with 17 bases left in between. This CDR3 has 17 amino acids. Germline V lookup: CDR1 SGHNT, CDR2 YENEEA. The CDR3 DNA reads TGTGCCAGCAGCGAGGGCGTTGGCAGATTCTCTGGAAACACCATATATTTT. This gives the protein CASSEGVGRFSGNTIYF.